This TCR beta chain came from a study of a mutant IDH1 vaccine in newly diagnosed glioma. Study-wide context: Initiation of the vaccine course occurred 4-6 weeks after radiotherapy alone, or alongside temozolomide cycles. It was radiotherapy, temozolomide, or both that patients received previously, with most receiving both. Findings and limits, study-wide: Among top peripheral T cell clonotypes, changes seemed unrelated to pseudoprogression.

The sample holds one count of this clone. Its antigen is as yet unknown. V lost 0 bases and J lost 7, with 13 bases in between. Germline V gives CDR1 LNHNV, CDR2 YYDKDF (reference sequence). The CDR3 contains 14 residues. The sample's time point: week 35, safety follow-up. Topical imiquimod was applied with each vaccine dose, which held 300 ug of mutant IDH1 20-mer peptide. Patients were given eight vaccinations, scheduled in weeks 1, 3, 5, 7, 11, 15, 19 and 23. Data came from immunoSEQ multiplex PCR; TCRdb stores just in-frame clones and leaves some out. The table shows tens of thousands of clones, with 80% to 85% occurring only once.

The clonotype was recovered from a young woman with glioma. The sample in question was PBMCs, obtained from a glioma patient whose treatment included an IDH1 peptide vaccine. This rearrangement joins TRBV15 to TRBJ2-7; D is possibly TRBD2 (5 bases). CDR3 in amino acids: CATSRDQPGWEQYF. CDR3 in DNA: TGTGCCACCAGCAGAGATCAACCGGGGTGGGAGCAGTACTTC.